This T cell receptor beta chain comes out of a study of T cell responses to AZD1222 COVID-19 vaccine. Findings and limits, study-wide: All repertoire sampling was performed exclusively after the peak T cell response. Elevations in Spike-specific TCR breadth and depth followed administration of two AZD1222 doses. Donors in the cohort were predominantly white British and more often female, and clonal diversity was possibly underestimated.

The assay was immunoSEQ multiplex PCR, and TCRdb's table has in-frame clones only and misses some. This table has about 120,000 clones, 75% to 90% appearing once. V was trimmed by 7 bases and J by 6 bases, leaving 16 bases between them. The length of the CDR3 is 14 residues. Germline V gene sequence: CDR1 MDHEN, CDR2 SYDVKM. For this clone: Antigen specificity is unknown.

The clonotype comes from an adult in good health. This specimen consisted of peripheral blood, obtained on day 0 of MenACWY control vaccination. The rearrangement links TRBV28 to TRBJ1-5, with D possibly being TRBD1 (5 bases). The CDR3 DNA is TGTGCCAGCATCTCTGGGGGGTCTGGTCAGCCCCAGCATTTT. Its protein product is CASISGGSGQPQHF.